These 10 T cell receptor beta chains came from one sample sequenced in a study of cytomegalovirus exposure and HLA in healthy donors. 13 Jbeta primers and 60 Vbeta primers were used for the PCR. Sequenced by immunoSEQ multiplex PCR; TCRdb stores in-frame clones only, minus some. The sample has about 100,000 clones, about 80% seen once. Sequencing input: PBMCs. These TCRs come from a man aged 40-49 years in good health and CMV-seronegative.

This clone has more than one count but fewer than ten. The chain links TRBV19 to TRBJ1-1; the match to TRBD1 covers 8 bases. Germline V gene sequence: CDR1 LNHDA, CDR2 SQIVND (reference sequence). The CDR3 consists of 17 residues. V lost 1 base to trimming and J lost 2 bases; unmatched junction nucleotides: 9. The CDR3 protein is CASSIGTGIRSNTEAFF. CDR3 in DNA: TGTGCCAGTAGTATAGGGACAGGGATAAGATCTAACACTGAAGCTTTCTTT.

The chain combines TRBV7-3 with TRBJ1-2; tentative D call: TRBD1 (6 bases). The ends were cut back, 5 bases at V and 7 bases at J, with 14 bases in the middle. CDR1 SGHTA and CDR2 FQGTGA come from the germline V gene. This CDR3 contains 13 residues. The chain's CDR3 is CASSLQGLGGYTF. CDR3 DNA: TGTGCCAGCAGCCTACAGGGATTGGGTGGCTACACCTTC.

This chain uses TRBV9 with TRBJ2-2, with D maybe TRBD1 (5 bases). V shed 4 bases and J shed 2 bases, with 15 bases lying between them. Germline V lookup: CDR1 SGDLS, CDR2 YYNGEE. The CDR3 is 16 amino acids. CDR3 sequence: CASSLRPRGNTGELFF. CDR3 nucleotides: TGTGCCAGCAGCCTCCGGCCAAGGGGAAACACCGGGGAGCTGTTTTTT.

The J gene is TRBJ2-7, the V gene TRBV7-9; 9 nucleotides match TRBD1. Germline-derived CDR1 and CDR2 are SEHNR and FQNEAQ (reference sequence). The CDR3 is 14 residues long. The J segment lost 2 bases and the V segment lost 3 bases, leaving 2 bases of the junction unmatched. For the CDR3, the DNA is TGTGCCAGCAGCTTCCGGGACAGGGCCTACGAGCAGTACTTC. It codes for CASSFRDRAYEQYF.

The chain has TRBV6-5 and TRBJ2-1; D might be TRBD1 (5 bases). CDR3 length: 15 amino acids. CDR1 and CDR2 from the germline V gene are MNHEY and SVGAGI. V lost 5 bases and J lost 9, with 20 bases in between. CDR3 loop: CASSGVGPGQGEQFF. The CDR3 DNA reads as TGTGCCAGCAGTGGAGTTGGCCCGGGTCAGGGTGAGCAGTTCTTC.

The rearrangement links TRBV7-9 to TRBJ1-1; TRBD1 matches at 8 bases. CDR3 length: 14 residues. Germline V gene sequence: CDR1 SEHNR, CDR2 FQNEAQ (reference sequence). V shed 5 bases, J shed 2 bases, and the junction held 4 bases outside the gene matches. The CDR3 DNA is TGTGCCAGCAGCACGGGACAGGATAACACTGAAGCTTTCTTT. Translated: CASSTGQDNTEAFF.

With respect to this clone: One end of the junction does not line up with germline, which may come from a read error. The rearrangement links TRBV7-9 to TRBJ1-5; no reliable D call. The CDR3 runs 12 residues. Germline-derived CDR1 and CDR2 are SEHNR and FQNEAQ (reference sequence). The CDR3 is CSSSLMNGPQHF. CDR3 DNA sequence: TGTTCCAGCAGCTTAATGAACGGTCCCCAGCATTTT. Based on the CDR3 plus reference TRBV7-9 and TRBJ1-5, the full variable domain is DTGVSQNPRHKITKRGQNVTFRCDPISEHNRLYWYRQTLGQGPEFLTYFQNEAQLEKSRLLSDRFSAERPKGSFSTLEIQRTEQGDSAMYLCSSSLMNGPQHFGDGTRLSIL.

The V and J genes are TRBV25-1 and TRBJ1-3; 7 bases are a match to TRBD1. The germline V gene encodes CDR1 MGHDK and CDR2 SYGVNS. The V gene end was trimmed by 6 bases and the J gene end by 2 bases; junction bases not matched to a gene: 1. The CDR3 is made up of 13 amino acids. CDR3 in DNA: TGTGCCAGCAGGCAGGGGGCTGGAAACACCATATATTTT. This translates into CASRQGAGNTIYF.

This clone has a single count. J is TRBJ2-1 and V is TRBV14; possible D gene TRBD1, 5 bases. Germline loops: CDR1 SGHDN, CDR2 FVKESK. The V end was cut by 5 bases, the J end by 7 bases, with 18 bases between. The CDR3 totals 15 residues. DNA for the CDR3: TGTGCCAGCAGCACCAAGAATCCAGGGTCGAATGAGCAGTTCTTC. The encoded protein is CASSTKNPGSNEQFF.

The V call is TRBV2, the J call TRBJ1-2; D uncertain. Germline CDR1 is SNHLY and CDR2 is FYNNEI. The CDR3 spans 12 residues. Trimming took off 6 bases at V and 3 bases at J, with 8 bases between the two ends. The CDR3 nucleotides read TGTGCCAGCAGCTCGGGTTACTATGGCTACACCTTC. Its protein is CASSSGYYGYTF.